Following are 29 T cell receptor beta chains from one sample sequenced in a study of human T cells and chemical hapten exposure. Time point specified: pre-sensitization, week 0. Treatment in this sample: therapeutic diphenylcyclopropenone sensitization with weekly scalp DPC. TCRdb re-called the RACE reads through MiXCR, storing one row per CDR3 protein. The profile shows around 300,000 distinct CDR3 sequences, roughly 7.7% of them singletons. The starting material was whole blood, obtained in connection with sensitization to the hapten diphenylcyclopropenone (DPC). These receptors originate from a man between 18 and 35 years old with alopecia areata. Some clones in this sample may be carry-over from other donors' samples.

There are a few counts of this clonotype. The chain combines TRBV5-1 with TRBJ2-3; D gene unclear. V was shortened by 5 bases and J by 7 bases, with 17 bases between the two germline ends. From germline, CDR1 is SGHRS and CDR2 YFSETQ. The CDR3 runs 14 residues. The CDR3 region has the DNA TGCGCCAGCAGTCAGGACGCGTCCGTGAATACGCAGTATTTT. This sequence encodes CASSQDASVNTQYF. Using reference TRBV5-1 and TRBJ2-3 for the parts outside the CDR3, the full variable domain is KAGVTQTPRYLIKTRGQQVTLSCSPISGHRSVSWYQQTPGQGLQFLFEYFSETQRNKGNFPGRFSGRQFSNSRSEMNVSTLELGDSALYLCASSQDASVNTQYFGPGTRLTVL.

This clonotype showed up many times. The chain employs TRBV10-3 and TRBJ1-1; no firm D call. The CDR3 length is 13 residues. Germline CDR1 ENHRY, CDR2 SYGVKD. Between the trimmed V and J ends, which lost 3 bases and 4 bases, there was a span of 9 bases. The CDR3 coding sequence is TGTGCCATCAGTGATGGCCGGGCCACTGAAGCTTTCTTT. Residues: CAISDGRATEAFF.

In this sample, this clonotype turned up many times. The chain couples TRBV5-1 to TRBJ1-1; 9 bases fit TRBD1. The CDR3 is 14 amino acids. The V segment lost 4 bases and the J segment 7 bases; nucleotides outside the gene matches: 8. Germline CDR1 reads SGHRS; CDR2 reads YFSETQ. The DNA of the CDR3 is TGCGCCAGCAGCGGCGGGACAGGGAGTGTTGAAGCTTTCTTT. Its protein product is CASSGGTGSVEAFF.

In its sample, this clonotype was seen many times. The chain links TRBV28 to TRBJ1-5; a possible D gene is TRBD1 (6 bases). This CDR3 has 14 residues. The V end was cut by 2 bases, the J end by 6 bases, with 11 bases between. Germline assignment: CDR1 MDHEN and CDR2 SYDVKM. CDR3 protein: CASSLGGRGQPQHF. In nucleotides, the CDR3 is TGTGCCAGCAGTTTAGGGGGGCGCGGTCAGCCCCAGCATTTT.

In this sample, this clonotype turned up a few times. The chain carries TRBV7-2 and TRBJ1-5; perhaps TRBD1 as D (5 bases). Trimming left V 1 base short and J 11 bases short, with 9 bases between. The CDR3 consists of 12 residues. CDR1 SGHTA and CDR2 FQGNSA come from the germline V gene. In nucleotides, the CDR3 is TGTGCCAGCAGCTTAGGGGACCGGACCCAGCATTTT. As protein: CASSLGDRTQHF.

This chain uses TRBV12-3 or TRBV12-4 with TRBJ1-5, with D hard to call. This CDR3 spans 17 amino acids. Trimming stripped 4 bases from V and 0 bases from J, with 16 bases between. CDR3 coding DNA: TGTGCCAGCAGTTCCCCTCAGAGGTCCTATAGCAATCAGCCCCAGCATTTT. This sequence encodes CASSSPQRSYSNQPQHF.

There are a few counts of this clonotype. This chain links TRBV10-2 with TRBJ2-5; the match to TRBD2 covers 11 bases. This CDR3 comprises 15 residues. V was clipped by 2 bases and J by 5 bases; unmatched bases: 4. From germline, CDR1 is WSHSY and CDR2 SAAADI. DNA of the CDR3: TGCGCCAGCAGTGAGGTAGCGGGGGGGCTCGAGACCCAGTACTTC. Encoded protein: CASSEVAGGLETQYF.

This clonotype came up a few times. J is TRBJ2-2 and V is TRBV6-6; tentative D call: TRBD2 (6 bases). CDR3 length equals 15 residues. The V and J ends lost 8 bases and 5 bases respectively, with 18 bases between them. Germline-derived CDR1 and CDR2 are MNHNY and SVGAGI (reference sequence). CDR3 nucleotides: TGTGCCAGCGGCCCTCTCGGGGGAGGTACCGGGGAGCTGTTTTTT. Translated: CASGPLGGGTGELFF.

This clonotype was counted at least ten times. V gene TRBV29-1 combines with J gene TRBJ1-1; 8 bases fit TRBD1. This CDR3 comprises 12 residues. CDR1 and CDR2 from the germline V gene are SQVTM and ANQGSEA. The trim removed 5 bases at V and 5 bases at J, leaving 4 bases unmatched. CDR3: CSVRTGRTEAFF. As DNA, the CDR3 is TGCAGCGTTAGGACAGGGAGGACTGAAGCTTTCTTT.

The rearrangement joins TRBV6-2 or TRBV6-3 to TRBJ2-3; D gene ambiguous. CDR3 length equals 13 residues. The germline gives CDR1 MNHEY, CDR2 SVGEGT. V shed 7 bases and J shed 5 bases, with 13 bases lying between them. As DNA, the CDR3 is TGTGCCAGCATCCAGGAATTCCAAGATACGCAGTATTTT. It yields the protein CASIQEFQDTQYF.

This sequence joins TRBV5-1 and TRBJ2-5, with TRBD1 identical over 7 bases. Looked up from germline, CDR1 is SGHRS and CDR2 is YFSETQ. The CDR3 is made up of 15 amino acids. V lost 4 bases, J lost 7 bases, and 13 bases stayed unmatched. The CDR3 spells CASSSDRVMGVTQYF. CDR3 nucleotides: TGCGCCAGCAGCAGCGACAGGGTCATGGGGGTGACCCAGTACTTC.

The chain links TRBV29-1 to TRBJ2-5; tentative D call: TRBD1 (5 bases). V was shortened by 2 bases and J by 1 base, with 8 bases between the two germline ends. This CDR3 region has 13 residues. The germline V gene has CDR1 SQVTM and CDR2 ANQGSEA. The CDR3 nucleotides are TGCAGCGTTGAAAACAGGCTCCAAGAGACCCAGTACTTC. Its translation is CSVENRLQETQYF.

The chain is built from TRBV7-2 and TRBJ1-5; 10 nucleotides align to TRBD1. Losses at the gene ends were 5 bases for V and 6 bases for J; bases not matched to a gene: 10. Germline V gene lookup returns CDR1 SGHTA and CDR2 FQGNSA. The CDR3 spans 16 residues. The CDR3 loop reads CASSLTGTGAGQPQHF. CDR3 DNA sequence: TGTGCCAGCAGCCTGACCGGGACAGGGGCGGGTCAGCCCCAGCATTTT.

This clonotype showed up just a few times. The chain has TRBV11-1 and TRBJ2-5; unclear D gene. This CDR3 spans 15 amino acids. CDR1 is SGHAT, CDR2 FQDESV, per germline (reference sequence). Trimming removed 5 bases from V and 2 bases from J, with 15 bases in between. The CDR3 here is CASSPEGSPQETQYF. The CDR3 coding sequence is TGTGCCAGCAGCCCGGAAGGAAGTCCACAAGAGACCCAGTACTTC.

The chain couples TRBV28 to TRBJ2-3, with 9 bases that match TRBD2. The CDR3 extends over 15 amino acids. The germline gives CDR1 MDHEN, CDR2 SYDVKM. V gave up 3 bases and J gave up 4 bases; unmatched junction bases: 5. In DNA form, the CDR3 reads TGTGCCAGCAGTTTCCCTAGCGGGGTTGCAGATACGCAGTATTTT. Its protein is CASSFPSGVADTQYF.

This clonotype was counted only a few times. V usage is TRBV29-1 and J usage is TRBJ1-3; D is unresolved. Germline CDR1 and CDR2: SQVTM and ANQGSEA. The length of the CDR3 is 13 residues. Trimming took off 4 bases at V and 0 bases at J, with 7 bases between the two ends. CDR3 sequence: CSVAGNSGNTIYF. CDR3 sequence (DNA): TGCAGCGTTGCTGGGAACTCTGGAAACACCATATATTTT.

The rearrangement links TRBV4-3 to TRBJ2-7, with 10 bases identical to TRBD1. Germline V lookup: CDR1 LGHNA, CDR2 YSLEER. The CDR3 spans 15 residues. V was clipped by 0 bases and J by 3 bases; unmatched bases: 2. CDR3 protein: CASSQDRTGGYEQYF. The CDR3 DNA is TGCGCCAGCAGCCAAGACCGGACAGGGGGCTACGAGCAGTACTTC.

V and J are TRBV20-1 and TRBJ2-3; D is unresolved. The V end lost 3 bases, the J end lost 4 bases, and 5 bases lay between the germline ends. CDR3 size: 11 residues. The germline V gene has CDR1 DFQATT and CDR2 SNEGSKA (reference sequence). CDR3 sequence: CSARPPDTQYF. The CDR3 nucleotides read TGCAGTGCTAGGCCCCCAGATACGCAGTATTTT.

Ten or more counts support this clonotype. This chain joins TRBV3-1 and TRBJ2-3, with D perhaps matching TRBD1 (6 bases). Germline V lookup: CDR1 LGHDT, CDR2 YNNKEL (reference sequence). The V and J ends lost 4 bases and 7 bases respectively, with 15 bases between them. The CDR3 has 14 residues. CDR3 sequence reads: CASSPQGPGNTQYF. The CDR3 nucleotides read TGTGCCAGCAGCCCACAGGGACCAGGAAATACGCAGTATTTT.

In its sample, this clonotype was seen many times. CDR3: CASSPFQGLTGNTIYF. DNA of the CDR3: TGTGCCAGCAGTCCCTTCCAGGGGCTAACGGGAAACACCATATATTTT. This chain uses TRBV27 with TRBJ1-3, with D maybe TRBD1 (6 bases). The CDR3 is made up of 16 amino acids. Trimming took off 5 bases at V and 4 bases at J, with 18 bases between the two ends. Looked up from germline, CDR1 is MNHEY and CDR2 is SMNVEV (reference sequence).

The sample holds a few counts of this clonotype. CDR3 nucleotide sequence: TGTGCCAGCAGTTACTTGTTTGAAGCTTTCTTT. Translation: CASSYLFEAFF. This chain joins TRBV6-2 or TRBV6-3 and TRBJ1-1, with D hard to call. The CDR3 runs 11 residues. V gave up 1 base and J gave up 7 bases, with 4 bases separating them. Germline V gene lookup returns CDR1 MNHEY and CDR2 SVGEGT.

This chain connects TRBV7-2 to TRBJ1-5, with D hard to call. This CDR3 has 16 residues. Trimming cost V 6 bases and J 2 bases, with 17 bases left between them. Germline-derived CDR1 and CDR2 are SGHTA and FQGNSA. The CDR3 region has the DNA TGTGCCAGCAGTCCTACCGGACTGTGGGGCAATCAGCCCCAGCATTTT. This translates into CASSPTGLWGNQPQHF. The complete variable domain, with remaining parts taken from reference TRBV7-2 and TRBJ1-5, reads GAGVSQSPSNKVTEKGKDVELRCDPISGHTALYWYRQSLGQGLEFLIYFQGNSAPDKSGLPSDRFSAERTGGSVSTLTIQRTQQEDSAVYLCASSPTGLWGNQPQHFGDGTRLSIL.

This clonotype has a count of ten or more. The chain uses TRBV18 and TRBJ1-1; D gene unclear. V was clipped by 3 bases and J by 1 base, with 9 bases between them. Germline V gene sequence: CDR1 KGHSH, CDR2 LQKENI. CDR3 length: 14 amino acids. The CDR3 loop reads CASSPQSGNTEAFF. The CDR3, as DNA: TGTGCCAGCTCACCCCAGTCGGGGAACACTGAAGCTTTCTTT. Using reference TRBV18 and TRBJ1-1 for the parts outside the CDR3, the full variable domain is NAGVMQNPRHLVRRRGQEARLRCSPMKGHSHVYWYRQLPEEGLKFMVYLQKENIIDESGMPKERFSAEFPKEGPSILRIQQVVRGDSAAYFCASSPQSGNTEAFFGQGTRLTVV.

This clonotype was detected only a few times. Here the CDR3 reads CASSLFQYTGELFF. The CDR3 DNA follows: TGTGCCAGCAGCTTGTTCCAGTACACCGGGGAGCTGTTTTTT. The rearrangement joins TRBV5-6 to TRBJ2-2; D ambiguous. Germline CDR1 SGHDT, CDR2 YYEEEE. V shed 1 base and J shed 3 bases, with 7 bases lying between them. This CDR3 contains 14 residues.

This chain links TRBV9 with TRBJ1-2; 8 bases fit TRBD1. CDR3 size: 14 residues. CDR1 is SGDLS, CDR2 YYNGEE, per germline. After removal of 2 bases from V and 3 bases from J, the junction contained 3 bases not matched to a gene. The CDR3 coding sequence is TGTGCCAGCAGCGTCGACAGGGGCGACTATGGCTACACCTTC. The encoded protein is CASSVDRGDYGYTF.

CDR3 amino acids: CASSMLLVLPCEQFF. The DNA of the CDR3 is TGTGCCAGCAGCATGCTTCTAGTTTTGCCCTGTGAGCAGTTCTTC. The chain combines TRBV5-4 with TRBJ2-1, with unresolved D. Per the germline V gene, CDR1 is SGHNT and CDR2 is YYREEE (reference sequence). There are 15 residues in the CDR3. Trimming left V 4 bases short and J 9 bases short, with 20 bases between.

This chain joins TRBV29-1 and TRBJ2-1; 9 bases fit TRBD1. This CDR3 comprises 14 residues. Per germline, CDR1 SQVTM and CDR2 ANQGSEA. Germline trimming cut 0 bases from V and 9 bases from J; bases unmatched to any gene: 6. In DNA form, the CDR3 reads TGCAGCGTTGAAGATCCGAACAGGGGGCGTGAGCAGTTCTTC. This codes for CSVEDPNRGREQFF.

The V call is TRBV29-1, the J call TRBJ1-4, with D hard to call. The V gene lost 4 bases and the J gene lost 13 bases, with 13 bases spanning the gap. This CDR3 has 11 residues. The germline gives CDR1 SQVTM, CDR2 ANQGSEA. CDR3 nucleotide sequence: TGCAGCGTTGGGGTTGGAGGAGGACTGTTTTTT. Translation gives CSVGVGGGLFF.

The CDR3 here is CASRSDRVYGYTF. CDR3 in DNA: TGTGCCAGCAGATCCGACAGGGTCTATGGCTACACCTTC. The chain joins TRBV6-5 to TRBJ1-2, with 7 bases fitting TRBD1. The CDR3 covers 13 residues. Germline CDR1 is MNHEY and CDR2 is SVGAGI. V lost 6 bases to trimming and J lost 4 bases; unmatched junction nucleotides: 5.